The sample holds a few counts of the clone carrying this T cell receptor beta chain. Its target is not known. These data come from a study of regulatory T cells in long-lasting Graves disease. General study results and limits: Thyroid tissue was not sampled; only peripheral blood was.

Time point noted: persistent/refractory GD, antithyroid drugs over 5 years with positive TRAb. PBMC-extracted RNA yielded the TCR library. Combining iRepertoire HTBI primers with Arm-PCR of CDR3 regions, the authors built TCR beta libraries. Each CDR3 protein gets one entry after TCRdb re-called the multiplex PCR reads with MiXCR. The sample lists more than 350,000 distinct CDR3 sequences; around 20% were seen once. The sequence was collected from a female donor with Graves disease. The input for sequencing was peripheral blood mononuclear cells (PBMCs), taken when the disease was refractory, from a patient treated with antithyroid drugs.

The CDR3: CASTLGGGAGANVLTF. The CDR3 coding sequence is TGCGCCAGCACCCTCGGGGGGGGCGCTGGGGCCAACGTCCTGACTTTC. This chain connects TRBV5-1 to TRBJ2-6; 8 nucleotides line up with TRBD2. With V trimmed by 6 bases and J by 2 bases, 7 bases remained unmatched. The CDR3 is 16 residues long. Germline V gene lookup returns CDR1 SGHRS and CDR2 YFSETQ.